Sequencing of this T cell receptor (beta chain) was carried out in a study of shared clonotypes between healthy human individuals. Study context: Donors, aged 18 to 49, were a couple of women and a few men. The study, taken as a whole, reports: Sharing of clonotypes among donors was expected to vary with sequencing depth. Sorted-subset samples were not fully sequenced, rarefaction indicated. The authors sampled blood alone, and tissue repertoires likely differ.

The repertoire was sequenced with immunoSEQ multiplex PCR; TCRdb's copy has only in-frame clones and lacks some. The sample shows over 100,000 clones, around 68% of them seen only once. Germline V lookup: CDR1 LGHNA, CDR2 YNFKEQ. This CDR3 has 16 amino acids. The junction had 8 bases not matched to a gene; V was cut back by 3 bases and J by 4 bases. Concerning this clone itself: The antigen is undetermined.

The receptor's source is a woman aged 25 to 39 in good health. The sample comprised memory CD8+ T cells sorted from blood. Subset reported: CD45RO+ cells pooled with CCR7-negative TemRA cells. V is TRBV4-2 and J is TRBJ2-3, with 9 positions matching TRBD2. CDR3: CASSQDSGSGADTQYF. CDR3 nucleotide sequence: TGTGCCAGCAGCCAGGATAGCGGGAGTGGTGCAGATACGCAGTATTTT.